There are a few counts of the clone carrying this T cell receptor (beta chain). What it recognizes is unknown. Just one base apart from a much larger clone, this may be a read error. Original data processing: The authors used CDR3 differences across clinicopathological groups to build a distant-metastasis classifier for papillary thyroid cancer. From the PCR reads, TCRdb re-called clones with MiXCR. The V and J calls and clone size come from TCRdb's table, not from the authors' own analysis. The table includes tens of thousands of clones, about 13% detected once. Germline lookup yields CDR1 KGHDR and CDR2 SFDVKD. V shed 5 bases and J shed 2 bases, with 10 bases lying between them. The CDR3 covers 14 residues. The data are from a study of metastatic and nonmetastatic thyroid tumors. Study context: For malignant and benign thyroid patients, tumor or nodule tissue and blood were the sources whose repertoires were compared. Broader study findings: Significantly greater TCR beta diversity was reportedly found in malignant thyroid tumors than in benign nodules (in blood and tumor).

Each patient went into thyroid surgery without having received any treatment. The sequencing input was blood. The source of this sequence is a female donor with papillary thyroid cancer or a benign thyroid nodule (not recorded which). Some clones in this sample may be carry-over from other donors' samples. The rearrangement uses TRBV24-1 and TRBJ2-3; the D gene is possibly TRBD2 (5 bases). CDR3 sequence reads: CATSGGGFTDTQYF. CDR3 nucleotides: TGTGCCACCAGTGGTGGCGGGTTCACAGATACGCAGTATTTT.